These 13 T cell receptor beta chains were sequenced from one sample in a study of blood T cell repertoires in COVID-19 (dated by TCRdb to 2020 to 2022). The protocol used for the library was the immunoSEQ multiplex PCR assay. TCRdb holds this immuneACCESS table with in-frame rearrangements only. Some clones are missing; in checked studies, unresolved V genes explain under half, and the rest has no known cause. A total of about 170,000 clones appear in this sample, roughly 90% of them only once. Roughly 5% of the sample is taken by the ten largest. The material sequenced was peripheral blood. The receptors were sampled from a man younger than 35 with COVID-19, enrolled during active disease.

This clone was observed once. V is TRBV9 and J is TRBJ2-2, with 7 positions matching TRBD1. The CDR3 sequence is 15 residues long. Per germline, CDR1 SGDLS and CDR2 YYNGEE. The J segment lost 10 bases and the V segment lost 4 bases, leaving 13 bases of the junction unmatched. The CDR3, as DNA: TGTGCCAGCAGCCCCCTGACAGGGAATCTGGAGGAGCTGTTTTTT. It translates to CASSPLTGNLEELFF.

This clone was counted once. The rearrangement joins TRBV6-5 to TRBJ2-7; possible D gene TRBD1, 7 bases. Deletions cut 2 bases from V and 5 bases from J, with 13 bases between. The CDR3 extends over 14 amino acids. Germline V gene lookup returns CDR1 MNHEY and CDR2 SVGAGI. The CDR3 DNA reads TGTGCCAGCAGTTACGCGGCAGGGGGGCACGAGCAGTACTTC. Protein sequence: CASSYAAGGHEQYF.

This rearrangement joins TRBV6-1 to TRBJ2-7; 14 nucleotides match TRBD2. Germline trimming cut 4 bases from V and 3 bases from J; bases unmatched to any gene: 11. In germline, CDR1 is MNHNS, CDR2 SASEGT. CDR3 length: 18 residues. The DNA of the CDR3 is TGTGCCAGCAGTGGTCCAAGTCGGGGGACTAGCGGGAGCTACGAGCAGTACTTC. It specifies CASSGPSRGTSGSYEQYF.

CDR3 loop: CAISVRGGGELGVTDTQYF. The DNA of the CDR3 is TGTGCCATCAGTGTCCGGGGGGGCGGAGAGCTCGGAGTCACAGATACGCAGTATTTT. J is TRBJ2-3 and V is TRBV10-3; 8 nucleotides match TRBD2. The CDR3 is 19 residues long. V shed 4 bases, J shed 2 bases, and the junction held 17 bases outside the gene matches. From germline, CDR1 is ENHRY and CDR2 SYGVKD.

The chain uses TRBV7-2 and TRBJ2-7, with 9 nucleotides matching TRBD2. The CDR3 extends over 15 amino acids. Trimming removed 1 base from V and 6 bases from J; junction bases left unmatched: 7. Germline V lookup: CDR1 SGHTA, CDR2 FQGNSA. The CDR3 spells CASSLDGSGSTEQYF. The CDR3 DNA follows: TGTGCCAGCAGCTTAGATGGTAGCGGGAGCACCGAGCAGTACTTC.

This rearrangement joins TRBV19 to TRBJ2-2; the match to TRBD2 covers 8 bases. Germline V gives CDR1 LNHDA, CDR2 SQIVND (reference sequence). The CDR3 runs to 16 residues. Losses at the gene ends were 4 bases for V and 6 bases for J; bases not matched to a gene: 10. CDR3 DNA sequence: TGTGCCAGTAGTAGCTTTAGCGGGACGTTCTCCGGGGAGCTGTTTTTT. Its translation: CASSSFSGTFSGELFF.

The J gene is TRBJ2-7, the V gene TRBV3-1 (or the pseudogene TRBV3-2); 12 bases are a match to TRBD2. The V gene's germline CDR1 is LGHDT and CDR2 YNNKEL (reference sequence). Trimming took 5 bases from V and 5 from J; bases not matched to a gene: 19. This CDR3 contains 19 residues. DNA for the CDR3: TGTGCCAGCAGCTCGCACCCAGGGGCTAGCGGGAGGGCCGTCCACGAGCAGTACTTC. Its protein is CASSSHPGASGRAVHEQYF.

In its sample, this clone was seen a few times. The chain joins TRBV19 to TRBJ2-4; a weak D match, TRBD1 (5 bases). V shed 4 bases and J shed 15 bases, with 19 bases lying between them. Germline V gene sequence: CDR1 LNHDA, CDR2 SQIVND (reference sequence). The CDR3 runs 13 residues. The CDR3 sequence: CASSRQGWRLLYF. The CDR3, as DNA: TGTGCCAGTAGTAGGCAGGGCTGGCGCCTTCTGTACTTC. Full variable domain (missing parts from reference TRBV19 and TRBJ2-4): DGGITQSPKYLFRKEGQNVTLSCEQNLNHDAMYWYRQDPGQGLRLIYYSQIVNDFQKGDIAEGYSVSREKKESFPLTVTSAQKNPTAFYLCASSRQGWRLLYFGAGTRLSVL.

The V call is TRBV11-3, the J call TRBJ2-1; 7 positions agree with TRBD2. Germline V gene data show CDR1 as SGHNT and CDR2 as YENEEA. The CDR3 runs 17 residues. V lost 6 bases and J lost 9; bases outside the gene matches: 20. The CDR3 nucleotides are TGTGCCAGCAGTCACATGGGCCCTGGGCGGGAGTCTAGTGAGCAGTTCTTC. Its translation: CASSHMGPGRESSEQFF.

This chain joins TRBV3-1 (or the pseudogene TRBV3-2) and TRBJ2-3, with 7 bases fitting TRBD2. Per germline, CDR1 LGHDT and CDR2 YNNKEL (reference sequence). V dropped 1 base and J dropped 7; count of bases not matched to a gene: 11. The CDR3 is made up of 16 amino acids. Written as DNA, the CDR3 is TGTGCCAGCAGCCAAGCGGGGGGAACCTCAAAGTATACGCAGTATTTT. It encodes CASSQAGGTSKYTQYF.

The CDR3 region is CASSLEGFYYNSPLHF. The CDR3 DNA reads TGTGCCAGCAGCCTAGAAGGATTCTATTATAATTCACCCCTCCACTTT. This chain connects TRBV28 to TRBJ1-6; D call uncertain. V gave up 6 bases and J gave up 4 bases, with 16 bases separating them. Germline CDR1 reads MDHEN; CDR2 reads SYDVKM. The CDR3 length is 16 residues.

The chain employs TRBV6-2 or TRBV6-3 and TRBJ1-2; 7 bases agree with TRBD1. The CDR3 is made up of 14 amino acids. The V gene's germline CDR1 is MNHEY and CDR2 SVGEGT. Losses at the gene ends were 1 base for V and 3 bases for J; bases not matched to a gene: 2. The CDR3 DNA reads TGTGCCAGCAGTTACTTCGACAGGGACTATGGCTACACCTTC. It translates to CASSYFDRDYGYTF.

The rearrangement joins TRBV7-8 to TRBJ2-2; tentative D call: TRBD2 (7 bases). The V gene lost 10 bases and the J gene lost 0 bases, with 15 bases spanning the gap. The CDR3 covers 15 residues. Germline assignment: CDR1 SGHVS and CDR2 FQNEAQ. This CDR3 is CANTGGGANTGELFF. The CDR3 bases are TGTGCCAACACTGGCGGGGGCGCGAACACCGGGGAGCTGTTTTTT. The variable domain in full, completed from reference TRBV7-8 and TRBJ2-2, reads GAGVSQSPRYKVAKRGQDVALRCDPISGHVSLFWYQQALGQGPEFLTYFQNEAQLDKSGLPSDRFFAERPEGSVSTLKIQRTQQEDSAVYLCANTGGGANTGELFFGEGSRLTVL.